These T cell receptor beta chains were read from a single sample in a study of metastatic and nonmetastatic thyroid tumors. TCRdb ran MiXCR on the PCR reads. Counted here are about 40,000 clones, 11% occurring once; the ten biggest clones make up around 25%. The sequencing input was blood. The receptors shown here come from a female donor with papillary thyroid cancer or a benign thyroid nodule (not recorded which). Some clones in this sample may be carry-over from other donors' samples. CDR3s include the opening cysteine and the closing phenylalanine or tryptophan. The D gene is left open where the match is weak. Clone size is given as how often the clone was seen (once, few, many) or a class if it is expanded.

D gene: -; V gene: TRBV5-1; J gene: TRBJ2-1; clone size: many; CDR3 protein: CASSLGLGYNEQFF; CDR3 DNA: TGCGCCAGCAGCTTGGGACTAGGGTACAATGAGCAGTTCTTC
D gene: -; V gene: TRBV30; J gene: TRBJ2-7; clone size: many; CDR3 protein: CASEDPGSYEQYF; CDR3 DNA: TGTGCCTCCGAGGACCCTGGTAGCTACGAGCAGTACTTC
D gene: -; V gene: TRBV5-1; J gene: TRBJ1-1; clone size: many; CDR3 protein: CASSRRPMNTEAFF; CDR3 DNA: TGCGCCAGCAGCAGGCGACCCATGAACACTGAAGCTTTCTTT
D gene: TRBD2; V gene: TRBV18; J gene: TRBJ2-3; clone size: many; CDR3 protein: CASSPVYREGLADTQYF; CDR3 DNA: TGTGCCAGCTCGCCCGTATACCGGGAGGGCCTCGCAGATACGCAGTATTTT
D gene: -; V gene: TRBV28; J gene: TRBJ1-2; clone size: many; CDR3 protein: CASTDLTNYGYTF; CDR3 DNA: TGTGCCAGCACCGACCTTACTAACTATGGCTACACCTTC
D gene: TRBD1; V gene: TRBV19; J gene: TRBJ2-5; clone size: many; CDR3 protein: CASSAGGSETQYF; CDR3 DNA: TGTGCCAGTAGCGCAGGGGGTTCGGAGACCCAGTACTTC